The clone carrying this T cell receptor (beta chain) has a handful of counts. PCR was performed a second time for 7 to 11 cycles using a sample-barcoded 5' primer and a J-beta primer mix. MiXCR, run by TCRdb on the 5' RACE reads, gives a single entry per CDR3 protein. The sample holds 600,000 to 1,000,000 distinct CDR3 sequences, around 25% seen once. This sample was included in a study of blood T cells in healthy people across ages. CDR3 size: 15 residues. Trimming removed 5 bases at V and 2 bases at J, with 13 bases between. Germline CDR1 SGHTA, CDR2 FQGNSA. The sample also formed part of further work on T cells of mothers and their children. That source notes: The donors comprised roughly 6 children and their three healthy Caucasian mothers.

The chain has TRBV7-2 and TRBJ2-1; D perhaps matches TRBD2 (6 bases). Sequencing was done on a sample of blood. The source is a boy younger than 18 in good health. The CDR3 is CASSRGYDTYNEQFF. The CDR3 nucleotides read TGTGCCAGCAGCCGGGGGTATGACACCTACAATGAGCAGTTCTTC. Combining the CDR3 with reference TRBV7-2 and TRBJ2-1 gives the whole variable domain GAGVSQSPSNKVTEKGKDVELRCDPISGHTALYWYRQSLGQGLEFLIYFQGNSAPDKSGLPSDRFSAERTGGSVSTLTIQRTQQEDSAVYLCASSRGYDTYNEQFFGPGTRLTVL.